Presented here are 20 T cell receptor beta chains from one specimen sequenced in a study of blood T cell repertoires in COVID-19. The protocol was immunoSEQ multiplex PCR, while the TCRdb copy is restricted to in-frame clones and leaves out a portion. The table records some 170,000 clones, approximately 88% of them present only once. Input material: peripheral blood. The receptor source for this set is a woman in her forties with COVID-19, enrolled during active disease.

This clone was recorded only once. In DNA, the CDR3 is TGTGCCAGCCGACTAGCGGGAACCACCGGGGAGCTGTTTTTT. Protein: CASRLAGTTGELFF. V usage is TRBV9 and J usage is TRBJ2-2; 11 positions match TRBD2. The CDR3 is made up of 14 amino acids. CDR1 is SGDLS and CDR2 is YYNGEE in the germline V gene. V lost 7 bases, J lost 4 bases, and 3 bases stayed unmatched.

In the case of this clone: Sequence at one end of the junction differs from germline and may be a read error. The rearrangement joins TRBV7-7 to TRBJ2-1, with 13 bases lining up with TRBD2. The CDR3 has 16 residues. The germline CDR1 and CDR2 sequences are SSHAT and FNYEAQ (reference sequence). The CDR3 DNA reads as TGTGCTAGCAGCTTAGGACTAGCGGGAGCCTACAATGAGCAGTTCTTC. Amino acids: CASSLGLAGAYNEQFF.

The rearrangement joins TRBV7-2 to TRBJ1-6; D uncertain. V was trimmed by 4 bases and J by 14 bases, leaving 18 bases between them. The CDR3 sequence is 14 residues long. Germline V CDR1 and CDR2: SGHTA, FQGNSA. The CDR3 region has the DNA TGTGCCAGCAGCTCTCGTATGACATCCTCCACCCTCCACTTT. This codes for CASSSRMTSSTLHF. Full variable domain (outside the CDR3, taken from reference TRBV7-2 and TRBJ1-6): GAGVSQSPSNKVTEKGKDVELRCDPISGHTALYWYRQSLGQGLEFLIYFQGNSAPDKSGLPSDRFSAERTGGSVSTLTIQRTQQEDSAVYLCASSSRMTSSTLHFGNGTRLTVT.

V is TRBV19 and J is TRBJ1-5, with D perhaps matching TRBD1 (6 bases). From germline, CDR1 is LNHDA and CDR2 SQIVND (reference sequence). The CDR3 has 14 residues. V gave up 4 bases and J gave up 2 bases, with 9 bases separating them. CDR3 amino acids: CASSTHRGNQPQHF. Here the CDR3 DNA reads TGTGCCAGTAGTACCCACAGGGGCAATCAGCCCCAGCATTTT.

V is TRBV10-2 and J is TRBJ1-1; D call uncertain. The germline V gene has CDR1 WSHSY and CDR2 SAAADI. The CDR3 length is 14 residues. The V end was cut by 3 bases, the J end by 3 bases, with 11 bases between. CDR3 amino acids: CASSDGRMDTEAFF. CDR3 sequence (DNA): TGCGCCAGCAGTGACGGCAGGATGGACACTGAAGCTTTCTTT.

This chain uses TRBV19 with TRBJ1-1, with 7 bases lining up with TRBD1. The CDR3 is made up of 11 amino acids. In germline, CDR1 is LNHDA, CDR2 SQIVND (reference sequence). The ends lost 8 bases at V and 8 bases at J; junction bases unmatched: 5. The CDR3 sequence is CASGLDREAFF. The CDR3, as DNA: TGTGCCAGTGGGTTGGACAGGGAAGCTTTCTTT.

The V and J genes are TRBV6-4 and TRBJ1-4; D may be TRBD1 (6 bases). Trimming stripped 9 bases from V and 6 bases from J, with 14 bases between. This CDR3 spans 13 amino acids. Per the germline V gene, CDR1 is MRHNA and CDR2 is SNTAGT. In DNA form, the CDR3 reads TGTGCCAGTAAAACAGGGCGGGATGAAAAACTGTTTTTT. Translated, it gives CASKTGRDEKLFF.

This clone came up a few times. V usage is TRBV7-9 and J usage is TRBJ2-7; a possible D gene is TRBD1 (6 bases). The V end lost 6 bases, the J end lost 0 bases, and 15 bases lay between the germline ends. Germline-derived CDR1 and CDR2 are SEHNR and FQNEAQ (reference sequence). The CDR3 is 15 amino acids. The CDR3 sequence is CASSLQGPVSYEQYF. CDR3 bases: TGTGCCAGCAGTCTACAGGGACCCGTCTCCTACGAGCAGTACTTC. Combining the CDR3 with reference TRBV7-9 and TRBJ2-7 gives the whole variable domain DTGVSQNPRHKITKRGQNVTFRCDPISEHNRLYWYRQTLGQGPEFLTYFQNEAQLEKSRLLSDRFSAERPKGSFSTLEIQRTEQGDSAMYLCASSLQGPVSYEQYFGPGTRLTVT.

The CDR3: CASSRLGTGLVAEAFF. The CDR3 DNA is TGTGCCAGCAGTCGCTTAGGGACAGGGTTAGTGGCTGAAGCTTTCTTT. The chain links TRBV5-6 to TRBJ1-1; TRBD1 matches at 9 bases. Germline V gives CDR1 SGHDT, CDR2 YYEEEE. Germline trimming cut 5 bases from V and 6 bases from J; bases unmatched to any gene: 14. This CDR3 is 16 amino acids long.

The V and J genes are TRBV28 and TRBJ2-7; TRBD1 is a possible D gene (6 bases). The germline V gene has CDR1 MDHEN and CDR2 SYDVKM. CDR3 size: 15 residues. V lost 2 bases to trimming and J lost 0 bases, with 11 bases between them. The CDR3 DNA follows: TGTGCCAGCAGTTTACAGGGGCGAAGCTCCTACGAGCAGTACTTC. Residues: CASSLQGRSSYEQYF.

The gene calls are TRBV3-1 (or the pseudogene TRBV3-2) and TRBJ2-7; D possibly corresponds to TRBD1 (5 bases). The germline CDR1 and CDR2 sequences are LGHDT and YNNKEL (reference sequence). Trimming took 1 base from V and 0 from J, leaving 7 bases between them. The CDR3 is made up of 14 amino acids. CDR3 amino acids: CASSQATVSYEQYF. The DNA for the CDR3 is TGTGCCAGCAGCCAAGCGACAGTCTCCTACGAGCAGTACTTC.

To note about this clone: A junction boundary mismatches the germline segment, possibly from a read error. This rearrangement joins TRBV29-1 to TRBJ1-2; D may be TRBD1 (5 bases). The CDR3 loop spans 9 amino acids. The germline V gene encodes CDR1 SQVTM and CDR2 ANQGSEA. Written as DNA, the CDR3 is TGCAGCGTTATCCCGGGACTTTTCTTC. It encodes CSVIPGLFF.

This chain connects TRBV6-5 to TRBJ1-2; D unresolved. The germline CDR1 and CDR2 sequences are MNHEY and SVGAGI. The V and J ends lost 7 bases and 4 bases respectively, with 7 bases between them. CDR3 length: 11 amino acids. The CDR3 sequence is CASIDTYGYTF. CDR3 sequence (DNA): TGTGCCAGCATCGACACCTATGGCTACACCTTC.

J is TRBJ2-3 and V is TRBV27; TRBD2 matches at 13 bases. The CDR3 has 18 residues. The junction had 19 bases not matched to a gene; V was cut back by 5 bases and J by 11 bases. Per germline, CDR1 MNHEY and CDR2 SMNVEV (reference sequence). The CDR3 DNA reads as TGTGCCAGCAGTACGTATAACCGACTAGCGGGGGGCAGTTCGGTGCAGTATTTT. It is translated as CASSTYNRLAGGSSVQYF.

V and J are TRBV19 and TRBJ2-7, with TRBD1 as a possible D gene (6 bases). The CDR3 totals 15 residues. CDR1 is LNHDA and CDR2 is SQIVND in the germline V gene (reference sequence). V was trimmed by 5 bases and J by 0 bases, leaving 14 bases between them. CDR3 region: CASSPITGLSYEQYF. In nucleotides, the CDR3 is TGTGCCAGTAGTCCGATAACAGGGCTCTCCTACGAGCAGTACTTC.

Only a few counts were recorded for this clone. The rearrangement uses TRBV19 and TRBJ1-2; possible D gene TRBD1, 6 bases. Germline CDR1 and CDR2: LNHDA and SQIVND (reference sequence). This CDR3 contains 12 residues. V was cut by 6 bases and J by 8 bases, with 13 bases left in between. The CDR3 nucleotides read TGTGCCAGTAGCCCGACAGGTACGGGCTACACCTTC. It is translated as CASSPTGTGYTF.

This clone was detected only a few times. This chain joins TRBV27 and TRBJ2-1; D remains ambiguous. Per the germline V gene, CDR1 is MNHEY and CDR2 is SMNVEV (reference sequence). Trimming stripped 10 bases from V and 6 bases from J, with 10 bases between. The CDR3 has 11 amino acids. The CDR3 region has the DNA TGTGCCACTCCCCCAGTCAATGAGCAGTTCTTC. Encoded protein: CATPPVNEQFF.

The chain's CDR3 is CASSLRETGEYGYTF. The CDR3 DNA sequence: TGTGCCAGCAGCCTACGGGAAACAGGGGAGTATGGCTACACCTTC. The chain links TRBV7-8 to TRBJ1-2, with 7 bases fitting TRBD1. In germline, CDR1 is SGHVS, CDR2 FQNEAQ. V was pared by 5 bases and J by 5 bases, with 11 bases of the junction left unmatched. This CDR3 has 15 residues.

The chain couples TRBV20-1 to TRBJ2-7, with D maybe TRBD2 (5 bases). Germline V gives CDR1 DFQATT, CDR2 SNEGSKA (reference sequence). This CDR3 spans 15 amino acids. The V and J ends lost 3 bases and 3 bases respectively, with 18 bases between them. The DNA for the CDR3 is TGCAGTGCTAGTTTCTCGGGCAGACTAAACTACGAGCAGTACTTC. This encodes CSASFSGRLNYEQYF.

V gene TRBV28 combines with J gene TRBJ1-1, with D perhaps matching TRBD1 (6 bases). The V gene's germline CDR1 is MDHEN and CDR2 SYDVKM. The CDR3 has 14 amino acids. V was trimmed by 7 bases and J by 3 bases, leaving 15 bases between them. This chain's CDR3 is CASTIVGHYTEAFF. The CDR3 coding sequence is TGTGCCAGCACTATCGTGGGACATTACACTGAAGCTTTCTTT.